The present T cell receptor (beta chain) was sequenced within a study of blood T cell repertoires in COVID-19. As for the study in general: Samples taken during acute and convalescent COVID-19 were collected in the United States, Italy and Spain. PBMCs, B-cell-depleted T cells, or T cells were the source of the cDNA or gDNA that made up the material.

The germline V gene encodes CDR1 KGHSH and CDR2 LQKENI. This CDR3 is built from 14 residues. V gave up 3 bases and J gave up 3 bases; unmatched junction bases: 1. In the original workflow: Nucleated cell counts were estimated from reference gene primer amplification. Some clones are missing from TCRdb's copy, which holds only in-frame ones; the method was immunoSEQ multiplex PCR. D and trimming were read from the DNA, whereas the V and J calls and clone size are those reported in that table. The data contain tens of thousands of clones, approximately 79% of them seen just once; the ten biggest clones take up about 11%.

The chain carries TRBV18 and TRBJ1-2, with 10 bases fitting TRBD1. The source of this sequence is a man between 65 and 85 years old with acute or convalescent COVID-19. Sequenced material: peripheral blood. The CDR3 protein is CASSPGTGDYGYTF. The CDR3 nucleotides are TGTGCCAGCTCACCCGGGACAGGGGACTATGGCTACACCTTC.